The 15 T cell receptor beta chains given below trace back to one sample, sequenced in a study of response to subunit inactivated influenza vaccine. TCRdb recomputed calls from the RT-PCR reads with MiXCR, one row per CDR3 protein. Of 280,000 or so distinct CDR3 sequences in the sample, about a fifth were seen once. Material: PBMCs from blood, obtained less than 22 months after vaccination. The receptors here all came from a man between 50 and 75 years old who received an inactivated influenza vaccine.

This clonotype was found a few times. The genes are TRBV29-1 and TRBJ2-2, with a possible D match to TRBD1 (5 bases). Germline-derived CDR1 and CDR2 are SQVTM and ANQGSEA. V was trimmed by 4 bases and J by 5 bases, leaving 20 bases between them. The CDR3 has 16 amino acids. The DNA for the CDR3 is TGCAGCGTTGCTGCGTCGAAAGGCGCAGGGACCGGGGAGCTGTTTTTT. This translates into CSVAASKGAGTGELFF.

V gene TRBV11-2 combines with J gene TRBJ1-5, with 8 bases lining up with TRBD1. The CDR3 length is 13 residues. V shed 5 bases, J shed 7 bases, and the junction held 4 bases outside the gene matches. The germline gives CDR1 SGHAT, CDR2 FQNNGV. This CDR3 reads CASSIGQGQPQHF. The CDR3 DNA reads TGTGCCAGCAGCATTGGACAGGGCCAGCCCCAGCATTTT.

This clonotype was observed a handful of times. This rearrangement joins TRBV15 to TRBJ2-3; D ambiguous. The germline V gene encodes CDR1 LNHNV and CDR2 YYDKDF (reference sequence). The CDR3 is 16 residues long. The V and J ends lost 0 bases and 2 bases respectively, with 12 bases between them. CDR3 bases: TGTGCCACCAGCAGAGATCGGCTCCTTCCCACAGATACGCAGTATTTT. It translates to CATSRDRLLPTDTQYF.

This clonotype was counted a single time. Since the CDR3 does not end with the conserved phenylalanine or tryptophan, this likely comes from a read error. The chain uses TRBV6-5 and TRBJ1-2; D is undetermined. V lost 2 bases to trimming and J lost 3 bases, with 7 bases between them. The CDR3 is 13 amino acids. Germline V gene data show CDR1 as MNHEY and CDR2 as SVGAGI. The CDR3 sequence: CASSYEADYGYTI. As DNA, the CDR3 is TGTGCCAGCAGTTACGAGGCTGACTATGGCTACACCATC.

The rearrangement joins TRBV18 to TRBJ1-4, with D perhaps matching TRBD1 (6 bases). V was pared by 6 bases and J by 8 bases, with 16 bases between. Germline V gene lookup returns CDR1 KGHSH and CDR2 LQKENI. The CDR3 has 14 amino acids. In DNA form, the CDR3 reads TGTGCCAGCTCCCTTTCGGCAGGGGAGGAAAAACTGTTTTTT. Its protein product is CASSLSAGEEKLFF.

Ten or more counts support this clonotype. This chain connects TRBV6-1 to TRBJ1-6, with no clear D. Germline CDR1 reads MNHNS; CDR2 reads SASEGT. The CDR3 has 14 amino acids. V lost 9 bases, J lost 10 bases, and 19 bases lay in between. CDR3 protein: CASSSRASRSPLHF. CDR3 DNA: TGTGCCAGTTCCAGTAGGGCGAGCCGATCACCCCTCCACTTT.

This chain links TRBV28 with TRBJ2-1, with 13 bases identical to TRBD2. CDR1 MDHEN and CDR2 SYDVKM come from the germline V gene. V gave up 6 bases and J gave up 9 bases; unmatched junction bases: 11. The CDR3 loop spans 16 amino acids. Here the CDR3 DNA reads TGTGCCAGCAGCCCCCCACTAGCGGGGGGGTGGGGTGAGCAGTTCTTC. Translating it yields CASSPPLAGGWGEQFF.

This chain's CDR3 is CASTSGGAVYNEQFF. Here the CDR3 DNA reads TGTGCCAGCACTAGCGGGGGGGCCGTTTACAATGAGCAGTTCTTC. This chain joins TRBV28 and TRBJ2-1, with 12 bases matching TRBD2. After removal of 7 bases from V and 4 bases from J, the junction contained 5 bases not matched to a gene. Looked up from germline, CDR1 is MDHEN and CDR2 is SYDVKM. This CDR3 has 15 residues.

The chain has TRBV7-9 and TRBJ2-1, with 9 bases identical to TRBD1. The CDR3 contains 16 residues. J gave up 6 bases and V 5 bases, and 11 bases lay outside the gene matches. Germline V lookup: CDR1 SEHNR, CDR2 FQNEAQ (reference sequence). The CDR3 is CASSASGTGTLNEQFF. DNA of the CDR3: TGTGCCAGCAGCGCATCCGGGACAGGGACGCTCAATGAGCAGTTCTTC.

The CDR3 protein is CASSFDLWIEAFF. The CDR3 nucleotides read TGTGCCAGCAGTTTCGACCTGTGGATCGAAGCTTTCTTT. The V call is TRBV12-3 or TRBV12-4, the J call TRBJ1-1, with D unresolved. The CDR3 loop spans 13 amino acids. V lost 3 bases and J 8 bases, leaving 13 bases between the germline ends.

The V and J genes are TRBV7-2 and TRBJ1-2; no definite D call. CDR1 is SGHTA, CDR2 FQGNSA, per germline. The CDR3 has 15 residues. V lost 2 bases and J lost 4, with 14 bases in between. For the CDR3, the DNA is TGTGCCAGCAGCTTAAAGATCGACTCCGCCTATGGCTACACCTTC. Translating it yields CASSLKIDSAYGYTF.

This chain connects TRBV7-8 to TRBJ2-4, with 8 bases aligning to TRBD1. In germline, CDR1 is SGHVS, CDR2 FQNEAQ. The CDR3 length is 15 residues. V trimming: 3 bases; J trimming: 7 bases; junction bases outside the gene matches: 8. The CDR3 reads CASSLFGQGVNIQYF. The CDR3 DNA sequence: TGTGCCAGCAGCTTGTTCGGACAGGGCGTGAACATTCAGTACTTC. Based on the CDR3 plus reference TRBV7-8 and TRBJ2-4, the full variable domain is GAGVSQSPRYKVAKRGQDVALRCDPISGHVSLFWYQQALGQGPEFLTYFQNEAQLDKSGLPSDRFFAERPEGSVSTLKIQRTQQEDSAVYLCASSLFGQGVNIQYFGAGTRLSVL.

This clonotype was detected a few times. This sequence joins TRBV5-1 and TRBJ2-3, with D tentatively TRBD1 (6 bases). The germline V and J ends were trimmed by 5 bases and 3 bases, with 10 bases remaining between them. The CDR3 loop spans 13 amino acids. The germline V gene has CDR1 SGHRS and CDR2 YFSETQ. The CDR3 DNA sequence: TGCGCCAGCAGAAGGGGGTTGACAGATACGCAGTATTTT. Translated: CASRRGLTDTQYF.

The table lists this clonotype with a few counts. The CDR3, as DNA: TGTGCCAGCAGCTTAGGCGGGACTAGCGGGAGTAACATTCAGTACTTC. This translates into CASSLGGTSGSNIQYF. The chain links TRBV7-2 to TRBJ2-4; 14 bases line up with TRBD2. In germline, CDR1 is SGHTA, CDR2 FQGNSA. The trim removed 1 base at V and 7 bases at J, leaving 3 bases unmatched. The CDR3 is made up of 16 amino acids. Supplemented by reference TRBV7-2 and TRBJ2-4, the full variable domain reads GAGVSQSPSNKVTEKGKDVELRCDPISGHTALYWYRQSLGQGLEFLIYFQGNSAPDKSGLPSDRFSAERTGGSVSTLTIQRTQQEDSAVYLCASSLGGTSGSNIQYFGAGTRLSVL.

This clonotype occurred a few times. The chain uses TRBV28 and TRBJ2-2; 7 bases are a match to TRBD1. V lost 2 bases to trimming and J lost 3 bases; unmatched junction nucleotides: 3. In germline, CDR1 is MDHEN, CDR2 SYDVKM. CDR3 length: 15 residues. CDR3 bases: TGTGCCAGCAGTTTAGGGGACAGTTACACCGGGGAGCTGTTTTTT. The encoded protein is CASSLGDSYTGELFF.